This TCR beta chain stems from a study of T-cell memory formation after mild COVID-19. Study-level background: TCR clusters were mostly confined to one donor each. Findings and limits, study-wide: Among contracting clones, CD4+ were mainly CM/EM and CD8+ enriched in EMRA.

The length of the CDR3 is 17 residues. The germline V and J ends were trimmed by 3 bases and 4 bases, with 19 bases remaining between them. The table lists this clonotype with many counts. The antigen is unknown. From the 5' RACE reads, TCRdb called clonotypes with MiXCR, one entry per CDR3 protein. The sample holds roughly 190,000 distinct CDR3 sequences, about 10% seen once. Material for sequencing was PBMCs or a T cell subset sorted from them (not recorded which). This sequence joins TRBV12-3 or TRBV12-4 and TRBJ1-5; D possibly corresponds to TRBD1 (6 bases). This TCR derives from a man aged 18-30 years who had mild COVID-19 (a few samples of this study predate the infection). Cell type and time point are not known. The CDR3 region is CASSLGGQWDGNQPQHF. CDR3 sequence (DNA): TGTGCCAGCAGTTTGGGGGGGCAGTGGGACGGTAATCAGCCCCAGCATTTT.